The clone carrying this T cell receptor (beta chain) was seen a few times. Two oligonucleotides, mixed equimolar, formed the beta constant-region primer covering TRBC1 and TRBC2. MiXCR was run by TCRdb on the UMI-ligation and nested PCR reads, yielding one entry per CDR3 protein. The sample has 140,000 to 150,000 distinct CDR3 sequences, over 15% seen once. The data originate from a study of naive and memory T cell subsets. The germline V gene encodes CDR1 SGHAT and CDR2 FQNNGV. The CDR3 loop spans 14 amino acids. Trimming removed 3 bases at V and 4 bases at J, with 10 bases between. The chain couples TRBV11-2 to TRBJ1-3; no clear D. Material for sequencing was naive CD4+ T cells from blood. This receptor was obtained from a human donor in good health. For the CDR3, the DNA is TGTGCCAGCAGCTTCCAGCGTGCGGGAAACACCATATATTTT. Translation gives CASSFQRAGNTIYF.